Following are 7 T cell receptor beta chains from one sample sequenced in a study of cytomegalovirus exposure and HLA in healthy donors. PCR was performed using 60 Vbeta and 13 Jbeta primers. Assay: immunoSEQ multiplex PCR; the TCRdb copy retains only in-frame clones and omits some. The repertoire holds 95,000 to 100,000 clones, with around 74% as singletons. Sequenced material: PBMCs. The receptors were sampled from a man between 40 and 49 years old in good health and CMV-seropositive.

This clone has just a few counts. This chain links TRBV5-1 with TRBJ1-1, with 9 bases fitting TRBD1. Germline V lookup: CDR1 SGHRS, CDR2 YFSETQ. This CDR3 region has 15 residues. Unmatched junction bases numbered 5, after V lost 4 bases and J lost 1 base. The CDR3 is CASSIGQGSNTEAFF. As DNA, the CDR3 is TGCGCCAGCAGCATTGGACAGGGGTCGAACACTGAAGCTTTCTTT.

This clone came up a few times. Sequence at one end of the junction differs from germline and may be a read error. The chain is built from TRBV6-5 and TRBJ2-7; TRBD1 aligns across 7 bases. This CDR3 region has 14 residues. Germline CDR1 reads MNHEY; CDR2 reads SVGAGI. The CDR3 loop reads CAISDRDMTYEQYF. The CDR3 DNA is TGTGCCATCAGTGACAGGGATATGACCTACGAGCAGTACTTC.

On this clone: The missing conserved phenylalanine or tryptophan at the end of this CDR3 makes a read error likely. This chain joins TRBV11-2 and TRBJ2-7, with D perhaps matching TRBD1 (6 bases). V dropped 2 bases and J dropped 5 bases, with 10 bases sitting between them. CDR1 is SGHAT, CDR2 FQNNGV, per germline. This CDR3 contains 13 residues. CDR3 coding DNA: TGTGCCAGCAGCTTATTCAGGGGCGACGAGCAGTACCTC. Amino acids: CASSLFRGDEQYL.

The chain couples TRBV7-9 to TRBJ2-1, with 7 positions matching TRBD1. The V gene end was trimmed by 7 bases and the J gene end by 8 bases; junction bases not matched to a gene: 5. The CDR3 runs 12 residues. Per germline, CDR1 SEHNR and CDR2 FQNEAQ (reference sequence). CDR3 DNA: TGTGCCAGCACCCAGACAGGGCATGAGCAGTTCTTC. Its protein product is CASTQTGHEQFF.

V and J are TRBV6-1 and TRBJ2-7; 8 bases line up with TRBD2. The germline V gene encodes CDR1 MNHNS and CDR2 SASEGT. With V trimmed by 7 bases and J by 2 bases, 7 bases remained unmatched. The length of the CDR3 is 14 residues. CDR3 sequence: CASITGLVAYEQYF. The CDR3 nucleotides are TGTGCCAGCATTACGGGACTAGTTGCCTACGAGCAGTACTTC.

V usage is TRBV5-4 and J usage is TRBJ2-5; the match to TRBD1 covers 11 bases. The DNA matches TRBJ2-7 better at its end, which makes the J call doubtful. CDR3 length: 16 amino acids. Looked up from germline, CDR1 is SGHNT and CDR2 is YYREEE (reference sequence). The CDR3 spells CASTAGTGGESYEQYF. The CDR3 DNA is TGTGCCAGCACCGCCGGGACAGGGGGGGAAAGCTACGAGCAGTACTTC.

V and J are TRBV7-9 and TRBJ2-1; D is uncertain. The CDR3 sequence is 15 residues long. Germline V lookup: CDR1 SEHNR, CDR2 FQNEAQ (reference sequence). Trimming took 3 bases from V and 0 from J, leaving 9 bases between them. CDR3 loop: CASSFQSFSYNEQFF. CDR3 DNA: TGTGCCAGCAGCTTCCAGTCGTTCTCCTACAATGAGCAGTTCTTC.